Each of the 20 T cell receptor beta chains below was sequenced from the same sample in a study of blood T cells in healthy people across ages. A J-beta primer mix and a sample-barcoded 5' primer were used in a second PCR of about 6 to 12 cycles. Each CDR3 protein is one row after TCRdb ran MiXCR on the 5' RACE reads. The data contain some 1.7 million distinct CDR3 sequences, roughly 28% of them singletons. The sequenced material came from blood. These receptors were taken from a woman in her 30s in good health.

The chain recombines TRBV28 with TRBJ1-1, with D possibly being TRBD1 (6 bases). Per the germline V gene, CDR1 is MDHEN and CDR2 is SYDVKM. CDR3 length: 14 residues. V gave up 7 bases and J gave up 4 bases, with 16 bases separating them. The CDR3 DNA reads TGTGCCAGCAACAGGGCTCGGAGGGGCACTGAAGCTTTCTTT. Amino acid sequence: CASNRARRGTEAFF.

This clonotype was seen only a few times. The J gene is TRBJ2-7, the V gene TRBV12-3 or TRBV12-4, with D possibly matching TRBD1 (5 bases). The CDR3 consists of 13 residues. V shed 5 bases and J shed 6 bases, with 14 bases lying between them. This CDR3 reads CASSRTTWGEQYF. DNA for the CDR3: TGTGCCAGCAGTAGGACAACATGGGGCGAGCAGTACTTC.

This clonotype has a count of ten or more. J is TRBJ2-5 and V is TRBV6-6, with D possibly TRBD1 on 6 matching bases. The CDR3 totals 13 residues. The ends were cut back, 10 bases at V and 1 base at J, with 13 bases in the middle. Germline-derived CDR1 and CDR2 are MNHNY and SVGAGI (reference sequence). CDR3 sequence reads: CATVDSFQETQYF. The CDR3 DNA sequence: TGTGCCACGGTGGACAGCTTCCAAGAGACCCAGTACTTC.

This clonotype was recorded a few times. The V gene is TRBV9, the J gene TRBJ2-2; 9 bases align to TRBD2. This CDR3 has 14 residues. After removal of 8 bases from V and 6 bases from J, the junction contained 8 bases not matched to a gene. The V gene's germline CDR1 is SGDLS and CDR2 YYNGEE. CDR3 region: CASSGTSLAGELFF. Written as DNA, the CDR3 is TGTGCCAGTTCCGGGACTAGCCTTGCCGGGGAGCTGTTTTTT.

The genes are TRBV29-1 and TRBJ2-1, with TRBD2 matching over 11 bases. The V gene's germline CDR1 is SQVTM and CDR2 ANQGSEA. This CDR3 spans 17 amino acids. Trimming took 7 bases from V and 0 from J; bases not matched to a gene: 11. This CDR3 is CSAGKGLAVSSYNEQFF. The CDR3 DNA sequence: TGCAGCGCCGGAAAGGGACTAGCGGTTAGCTCCTACAATGAGCAGTTCTTC.

This clonotype turned up a few times. The genes are TRBV20-1 and TRBJ2-5, with 9 bases fitting TRBD2. The CDR3 is 13 residues long. CDR1 is DFQATT and CDR2 is SNEGSKA in the germline V gene (reference sequence). The CDR3 DNA reads as TGCAGCGCGGGAGGGGGGGCCTCAGAGACCCAGTACTTC. Protein: CSAGGGASETQYF.

At least ten counts were recorded for this clonotype. The chain employs TRBV6-6 and TRBJ2-1; 7 nucleotides align to TRBD1. Germline CDR1 and CDR2: MNHNY and SVGAGI (reference sequence). There are 12 residues in the CDR3. J gave up 10 bases and V 2 bases, and 2 bases lay outside the gene matches. The CDR3 DNA sequence: TGTGCCAGCAGTTACGGGACAGCCGAGCAGTTCTTC. Protein: CASSYGTAEQFF.

This clonotype has at least ten counts. J is TRBJ1-2 and V is TRBV6-6; TRBD1 might be the D (5 bases). CDR3 length: 13 residues. The V end lost 2 bases, the J end lost 8 bases, and 12 bases lay between the germline ends. CDR1 and CDR2 from the germline V gene are MNHNY and SVGAGI (reference sequence). CDR3 region: CASSYGQGIGYTF. As DNA, the CDR3 is TGTGCCAGCAGTTACGGGCAGGGCATCGGCTACACCTTC.

This clonotype has only a few counts. This rearrangement joins TRBV10-3 to TRBJ1-5, with no clear D. Trimming took 4 bases from V and 5 from J, leaving 15 bases between them. Germline V CDR1 and CDR2: ENHRY, SYGVKD. The CDR3 runs 15 residues. CDR3 nucleotides: TGTGCCATCAGTGCCGGGAGCGGGCGGGATCAGCCCCAGCATTTT. Amino acid sequence: CAISAGSGRDQPQHF.

This clonotype was detected many times. J is TRBJ2-7 and V is TRBV29-1; D not resolved. The CDR3 loop spans 12 amino acids. Germline V lookup: CDR1 SQVTM, CDR2 ANQGSEA. V gave up 2 bases and J gave up 3 bases, with 8 bases separating them. The CDR3 coding sequence is TGCAGCGTTGAACTCGGCGACTACGAGCAGTACTTC. Its translation: CSVELGDYEQYF.

This clonotype has more than one count but fewer than ten. A read error may produce the germline difference seen at one junction end. This chain joins TRBV12-3 or TRBV12-4 and TRBJ2-1; TRBD2 agrees at 14 bases. This CDR3 comprises 15 residues. This CDR3 is CACSPGTSGGNEQFF. Written as DNA, the CDR3 is TGTGCCTGCAGTCCTGGGACTAGCGGGGGCAATGAGCAGTTCTTC.

There are many counts of this clonotype. The chain is built from TRBV5-1 and TRBJ2-4, with D tentatively TRBD1 (6 bases). Trimming removed 8 bases at V and 4 bases at J, with 28 bases between. CDR3 length equals 18 residues. Germline V gene data show CDR1 as SGHRS and CDR2 as YFSETQ. The CDR3: CARSCEGWPRGRKNIQYF. The CDR3 nucleotides are TGCGCCAGATCATGCGAGGGTTGGCCGAGGGGGAGAAAAAACATTCAGTACTTC.

This clonotype has more than one count but fewer than ten. The chain recombines TRBV12-3 or TRBV12-4 with TRBJ2-4; D might be TRBD1 (5 bases). CDR3 size: 14 residues. V lost 3 bases, J lost 1 base, and 7 bases lay in between. The CDR3: CASSLKGAKNIQYF. The CDR3 DNA sequence: TGTGCCAGCAGTTTGAAGGGGGCCAAAAACATTCAGTACTTC.

This clonotype was detected only a few times. The J gene is TRBJ2-7, the V gene TRBV28; TRBD1 aligns across 7 bases. The J call is doubtful: the DNA matches TRBJ2-5 better. This CDR3 is built from 15 residues. Germline CDR1 is MDHEN and CDR2 is SYDVKM. The CDR3 reads CASRPSDRDRETQYF. The CDR3 DNA is TGTGCCAGCAGACCCTCTGACAGGGATCGAGAGACCCAGTACTTC.

V usage is TRBV29-1 and J usage is TRBJ1-1; 9 bases map to TRBD1. The CDR3 is 11 residues long. V shed 5 bases and J 8 bases; nucleotides not matched to a gene: 3. Germline V gene sequence: CDR1 SQVTM, CDR2 ANQGSEA. The CDR3 DNA is TGCAGCGTTTCAGGGACAGGGGAAGCTTTCTTT. Protein: CSVSGTGEAFF.

This clonotype was found a few times. CDR3 in DNA: TGCAGTGCTAGAGGAGCAGGGAGAAGTGAAAAACTGTTTTTT. This sequence encodes CSARGAGRSEKLFF. The genes are TRBV20-1 and TRBJ1-4; possible D gene TRBD1, 5 bases. The CDR3 has 14 amino acids. Germline V gene sequence: CDR1 DFQATT, CDR2 SNEGSKA (reference sequence). V lost 1 base and J lost 7, with 13 bases in between.

Concerning this clonotype: Since a much larger clone is just one base distant, this may be a read error. This CDR3 fails to terminate in the conserved phenylalanine or tryptophan, so it likely reflects a read error. This chain joins TRBV5-1 and TRBJ1-2; D is uncertain. Trimming left V 4 bases short and J 6 bases short, with 16 bases between. CDR1 SGHRS and CDR2 YFSETQ come from the germline V gene. The CDR3 totals 14 residues. CDR3 amino acids: CASSLGDGYDGYTC. CDR3 coding DNA: TGCGCCAGCAGCCTGGGAGATGGCTACGATGGCTACACCTGC.

The chain is built from TRBV6-6 and TRBJ2-5, with D perhaps given as TRBD1 or TRBD2 (5 bases each). The CDR3 has 13 residues. V was clipped by 5 bases and J by 0 bases, with 7 bases between them. The V gene's germline CDR1 is MNHNY and CDR2 SVGAGI (reference sequence). The DNA for the CDR3 is TGTGCCAGCAGTAGGGACGACCAAGAGACCCAGTACTTC. It translates to CASSRDDQETQYF.

This chain joins TRBV24-1 and TRBJ1-2, with D maybe TRBD1 (5 bases). V lost 3 bases and J lost 7, with 11 bases in between. Germline CDR1 KGHDR, CDR2 SFDVKD. The CDR3 spans 13 residues. The CDR3 loop reads CATSDPSGGGYTF. The CDR3 DNA follows: TGTGCCACCAGTGATCCTTCGGGGGGTGGCTACACCTTC.

The chain couples TRBV7-2 to TRBJ2-1, with TRBD2 as a possible D gene (5 bases). From germline, CDR1 is SGHTA and CDR2 FQGNSA. Trimming stripped 1 base from V and 10 bases from J, with 17 bases between. CDR3 length equals 15 residues. CDR3 coding DNA: TGTGCCAGCAGCTTAGTAGTCGCCCCGACGGGAGAGCAGTTCTTC. The encoded protein is CASSLVVAPTGEQFF.